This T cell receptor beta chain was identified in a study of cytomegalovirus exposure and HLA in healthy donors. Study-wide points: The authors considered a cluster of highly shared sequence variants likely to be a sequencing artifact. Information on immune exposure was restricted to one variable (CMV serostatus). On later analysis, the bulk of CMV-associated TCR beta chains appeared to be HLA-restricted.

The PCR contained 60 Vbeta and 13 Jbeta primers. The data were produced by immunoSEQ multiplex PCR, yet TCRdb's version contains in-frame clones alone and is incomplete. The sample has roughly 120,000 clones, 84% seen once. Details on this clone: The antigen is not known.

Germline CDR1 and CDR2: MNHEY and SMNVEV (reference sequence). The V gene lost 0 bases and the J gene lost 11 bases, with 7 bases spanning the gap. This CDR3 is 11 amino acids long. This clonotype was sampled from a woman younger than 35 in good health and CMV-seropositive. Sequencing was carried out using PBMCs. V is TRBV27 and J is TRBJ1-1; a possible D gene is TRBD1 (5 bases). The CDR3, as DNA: TGTGCCAGCAGTTTATCGGGGCGGGCTTTCTTT. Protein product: CASSLSGRAFF.